This TCR beta chain was sequenced for a study of blood T cell repertoires in COVID-19. Study-wide background: There were acute and convalescent COVID-19 samples, and they came from the United States, Italy and Spain. The cDNA or gDNA used as material had been derived from T cells, B-cell-depleted T cells, or PBMCs.

The repertoire was sequenced with immunoSEQ multiplex PCR; TCRdb's copy has only in-frame clones and lacks some. The data show 200,000 to 300,000 clones, around 90% seen once. CDR3 length: 17 residues. The V gene end was trimmed by 1 base and the J gene end by 3 bases; junction bases not matched to a gene: 3. Germline V gives CDR1 LGHDT, CDR2 YNNKEL (reference sequence). This receptor was taken from a man in his 60s who had recovered from COVID-19. The sequencing input was peripheral blood. V gene TRBV3-1 (or the pseudogene TRBV3-2) combines with J gene TRBJ2-4; the match to TRBD2 covers 13 bases. The CDR3 loop reads CASSQGLAGGGKNIQYF. Here the CDR3 DNA reads TGTGCCAGCAGCCAAGGACTAGCGGGGGGAGGCAAAAACATTCAGTACTTC.